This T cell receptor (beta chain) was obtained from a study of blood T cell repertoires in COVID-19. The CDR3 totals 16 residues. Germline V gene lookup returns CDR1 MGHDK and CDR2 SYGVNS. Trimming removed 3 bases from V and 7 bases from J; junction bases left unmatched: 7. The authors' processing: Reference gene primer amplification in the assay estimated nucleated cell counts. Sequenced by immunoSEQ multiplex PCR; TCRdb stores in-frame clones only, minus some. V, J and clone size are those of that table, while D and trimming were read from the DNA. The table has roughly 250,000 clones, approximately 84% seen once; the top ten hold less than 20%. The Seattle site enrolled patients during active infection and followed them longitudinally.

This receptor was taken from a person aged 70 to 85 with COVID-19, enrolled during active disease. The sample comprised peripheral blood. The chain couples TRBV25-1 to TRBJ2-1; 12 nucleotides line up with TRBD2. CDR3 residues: CASSERLAGVSNEQFF. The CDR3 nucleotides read TGTGCCAGCAGTGAGAGACTAGCGGGAGTGTCGAATGAGCAGTTCTTC.